The 20 T cell receptor beta chains presented below share a single source sample, sequenced in a study of cytomegalovirus exposure and HLA in healthy donors. Amplification used 60 Vbeta primers and 13 Jbeta primers. Assay used: immunoSEQ multiplex PCR; TCRdb lists only in-frame clones, some missing. Among 150,000 to 200,000 clones listed, around two thirds were seen once. Sequenced input: PBMCs. The receptors come from a man aged 30 to 45 in good health and CMV-seropositive.

The chain couples TRBV4-1 to TRBJ1-5; TRBD1 agrees at 7 bases. Germline V gene sequence: CDR1 MGHRA, CDR2 YSYEKL. This CDR3 contains 15 residues. The J segment lost 3 bases and the V segment lost 1 base, leaving 3 bases of the junction unmatched. The CDR3 region is CASSQGQGINQPQHF. In DNA form, the CDR3 reads TGCGCCAGCAGCCAAGGACAGGGTATCAATCAGCCCCAGCATTTT.

The chain combines TRBV6-1 with TRBJ1-1; D unclear. This CDR3 has 14 residues. V lost 1 base to trimming and J lost 7 bases, with 13 bases between them. From germline, CDR1 is MNHNS and CDR2 SASEGT. This CDR3 reads CASSEDGERSEAFF. The CDR3 bases are TGTGCCAGCAGTGAAGACGGGGAAAGGAGTGAAGCTTTCTTT.

In DNA form, the CDR3 reads TGTGCCAGCAGCTTAGGACAGGGCTCTTTTGGAAACACCATATATTTT. It codes for CASSLGQGSFGNTIYF. V gene TRBV7-2 combines with J gene TRBJ1-3, with 7 positions matching TRBD1. The CDR3 is made up of 16 amino acids. Trimming took 1 base from V and 3 from J; bases not matched to a gene: 6. Germline V gene sequence: CDR1 SGHTA, CDR2 FQGNSA.

The chain joins TRBV10-1 to TRBJ2-7; D might be TRBD1 (5 bases). The V end was cut by 4 bases, the J end by 3 bases, with 16 bases between. Germline V gene lookup returns CDR1 WNHNN and CDR2 SYGVQD (reference sequence). The CDR3 spans 15 residues. The CDR3 sequence is CASSVGRLGHYEQYF. CDR3 sequence (DNA): TGCGCCAGCAGTGTAGGCAGGCTGGGGCACTACGAGCAGTACTTC.

This clone was observed a few times. V and J are TRBV4-1 and TRBJ1-5; maybe TRBD1 (5 bases). Trimming removed 2 bases from V and 3 bases from J, with 17 bases in between. CDR1 and CDR2 from the germline V gene are MGHRA and YSYEKL. The CDR3 has 17 residues. The CDR3 region is CASSQSLAQGNNQPQHF. CDR3 DNA sequence: TGCGCCAGCAGCCAATCTCTTGCGCAGGGTAACAATCAGCCCCAGCATTTT.

This clone has only a few counts. The rearrangement links TRBV5-1 to TRBJ1-1, with D maybe TRBD1 (6 bases). Deletions cut 0 bases from V and 11 bases from J, with 17 bases between. There are 14 residues in the CDR3. Germline V gene lookup returns CDR1 SGHRS and CDR2 YFSETQ. CDR3 bases: TGCGCCAGCAGCTTGGCCTTGGGGGCACCGGAGGCTTTCTTT. Protein sequence: CASSLALGAPEAFF. The variable domain in full, completed from reference TRBV5-1 and TRBJ1-1, reads KAGVTQTPRYLIKTRGQQVTLSCSPISGHRSVSWYQQTPGQGLQFLFEYFSETQRNKGNFPGRFSGRQFSNSRSEMNVSTLELGDSALYLCASSLALGAPEAFFGQGTRLTVV.

This clone showed up just once. The chain combines TRBV6-1 with TRBJ1-4; possibly TRBD1 for D (5 bases). Per germline, CDR1 MNHNS and CDR2 SASEGT. Trimming cost V 4 bases and J 4 bases, with 19 bases left between them. This CDR3 region has 17 residues. The DNA of the CDR3 is TGTGCCAGCAGTGTTCGCAGGACCGCCGGGGGTAATGAAAAACTGTTTTTT. Residues: CASSVRRTAGGNEKLFF.

This chain uses TRBV5-1 with TRBJ2-5; 8 bases are a match to TRBD2. V dropped 4 bases and J dropped 2; count of bases not matched to a gene: 7. This CDR3 spans 15 amino acids. Per the germline V gene, CDR1 is SGHRS and CDR2 is YFSETQ. The CDR3 here is CASSLVLAAQETQYF. The CDR3, as DNA: TGCGCCAGCAGCCTGGTACTAGCGGCTCAAGAGACCCAGTACTTC.

This clone was detected only a few times. The chain has TRBV28 and TRBJ1-2; 12 bases are shared with TRBD1. V lost 4 bases to trimming and J lost 2 bases; unmatched junction nucleotides: 11. Looked up from germline, CDR1 is MDHEN and CDR2 is SYDVKM. CDR3 size: 18 residues. CDR3 bases: TGTGCCAGCAGTTCCGACCGGGACAGGGGGCGGTTGAACTATGGCTACACCTTC. This encodes CASSSDRDRGRLNYGYTF.

V usage is TRBV9 and J usage is TRBJ1-3; a weak D match, TRBD1 (5 bases). The V and J ends lost 6 bases and 0 bases respectively, with 13 bases between them. The CDR3 loop spans 15 amino acids. Germline values: CDR1 SGDLS, CDR2 YYNGEE. The CDR3 is CASNNGAGSGNTIYF. DNA of the CDR3: TGTGCCAGCAACAATGGGGCAGGCTCTGGAAACACCATATATTTT. The whole variable domain, filled in from reference TRBV9 and TRBJ1-3, reads DSGVTQTPKHLITATGQRVTLRCSPRSGDLSVYWYQQSLDQGLQFLIQYYNGEERAKGNILERFSAQQFPDLHSELNLSSLELGDSALYFCASNNGAGSGNTIYFGEGSWLTVV.

The chain couples TRBV30 to TRBJ2-2, with 14 bases that match TRBD2. The CDR3 covers 16 residues. The junction had 6 bases not matched to a gene; V was cut back by 3 bases and J by 6 bases. Germline V lookup: CDR1 GTSNPN, CDR2 SVGIG (reference sequence). The CDR3 reads CAWRGLAGDPAGELFF. DNA for the CDR3: TGTGCCTGGAGGGGACTAGCGGGAGATCCTGCCGGGGAGCTGTTTTTT.

The chain is built from TRBV27 and TRBJ2-3, with D possibly TRBD2 on 6 matching bases. V was pared by 5 bases and J by 2 bases, with 11 bases between. The CDR3 runs 14 residues. Germline CDR1 is MNHEY and CDR2 is SMNVEV (reference sequence). CDR3 DNA: TGTGCCAGCAGTATGATAGCGGCCACAGATACGCAGTATTTT. Protein: CASSMIAATDTQYF.

The table lists this clone with a few counts. The chain carries TRBV5-5 and TRBJ2-7; 13 positions agree with TRBD2. Per germline, CDR1 SGHKS and CDR2 YYEKEE (reference sequence). The CDR3 runs to 18 residues. V was pared by 4 bases and J by 2 bases, with 12 bases of the junction left unmatched. The CDR3 DNA reads TGTGCCAGCAGCCCCAGACTAGCGGGAGGTCCCGGTCCCTACGAGCAGTACTTC. Protein: CASSPRLAGGPGPYEQYF.

The rearrangement links TRBV7-2 to TRBJ2-1, with a weak D call TRBD2 (5 bases). The CDR3 has 15 amino acids. Looked up from germline, CDR1 is SGHTA and CDR2 is FQGNSA. V was cut by 2 bases and J by 1 base, with 9 bases left in between. CDR3 loop: CASSLTRVSYNEQFF. CDR3 bases: TGTGCCAGCAGCTTAACGCGGGTTTCCTACAATGAGCAGTTCTTC.

The chain recombines TRBV12-5 with TRBJ2-5; 16 bases align to TRBD2. With V trimmed by 5 bases and J by 4 bases, 7 bases remained unmatched. The germline V gene has CDR1 LGHNT and CDR2 FRNRAP. The CDR3 has 17 residues. CDR3 loop: CASGLGTSGRGPETQYF. The CDR3 nucleotides are TGTGCTAGTGGTCTTGGGACTAGCGGGAGGGGCCCAGAGACCCAGTACTTC.

The chain links TRBV6-6 to TRBJ2-7; the match to TRBD1 covers 9 bases. CDR3 length: 16 amino acids. The V gene end was trimmed by 2 bases and the J gene end by 2 bases; junction bases not matched to a gene: 7. Germline V CDR1 and CDR2: MNHNY, SVGAGI (reference sequence). The CDR3 spells CASSYPGQGLTYEQYF. DNA for the CDR3: TGTGCCAGCAGTTACCCCGGACAGGGGTTAACCTACGAGCAGTACTTC.

This clone was observed a few times. The same CDR3 also results from other DNA sequences found in this sample. The chain employs TRBV6-5 and TRBJ2-7, with D possibly matching TRBD2 (5 bases). The CDR3 is made up of 14 amino acids. Germline V gives CDR1 MNHEY, CDR2 SVGAGI. V gave up 0 bases and J gave up 4 bases, with 10 bases separating them. The CDR3 DNA sequence: TGTGCCAGCAGTTACTCAGATCGGGGATACGAGCAGTACTTC. Its translation: CASSYSDRGYEQYF.

The chain has TRBV30 and TRBJ1-2; D gene uncertain. V was trimmed by 0 bases and J by 8 bases, leaving 10 bases between them. This CDR3 is built from 12 residues. Germline V gene lookup returns CDR1 GTSNPN and CDR2 SVGIG (reference sequence). For the CDR3, the DNA is TGTGCCTGGAGTGTTCCAGTACGCGGCTACACCTTC. This sequence encodes CAWSVPVRGYTF.

The genes are TRBV6-4 and TRBJ2-7; the D gene is possibly TRBD1 (6 bases). Germline V lookup: CDR1 MRHNA, CDR2 SNTAGT. The CDR3 has 14 residues. Trimming stripped 6 bases from V and 0 bases from J, with 12 bases between. CDR3 protein: CASRRTASSYEQYF. In nucleotides, the CDR3 is TGTGCCAGCAGAAGGACAGCCAGCTCCTACGAGCAGTACTTC.

This clone is classed as medium-sized. Other DNA sequences from this sample encode an identical CDR3 as well. The V and J genes are TRBV30 and TRBJ1-5; 7 bases line up with TRBD1. CDR1 and CDR2 from the germline V gene are GTSNPN and SVGIG (reference sequence). CDR3 length: 15 residues. Unmatched junction bases numbered 9, after V lost 3 bases and J lost 4 bases. The CDR3, as DNA: TGTGCCTGGAGAATTAGAGACAGGGTAAATCAGCCCCAGCATTTT. This encodes CAWRIRDRVNQPQHF. The full variable domain, with the rest looked up from reference TRBV30 and TRBJ1-5, is SQTIHQWPATLVQPVGSPLSLECTVEGTSNPNLYWYRQAAGRGLQLLFYSVGIGQISSEVPQNLSASRPQDRQFILSSKKLLLSDSGFYLCAWRIRDRVNQPQHFGDGTRLSIL.